This TCR beta chain was captured in a study of cytomegalovirus exposure and HLA in healthy donors. The study, taken as a whole, reports: Sequencing depth across donors, presence/absence analyses assumed, was roughly uniform. A likely sequencing artifact accounted for one observed cluster of highly shared sequence variants. Solely CMV serostatus was available to characterize immune exposure. Later analysis indicated greater clonal expansion among HLA-associated TCR beta chains than among equally common other chains.

Primers: 60 Vbeta forward and 13 Jbeta reverse. Using immunoSEQ multiplex PCR, the repertoire was profiled, and TCRdb retains in-frame clones only, with some absent. The data hold roughly 100,000 clones, with 70% to 80% observed a single time. In the case of this clone: Its antigen is not identified.

This CDR3 has 16 amino acids. Germline-derived CDR1 and CDR2 are LGHNA and YSLEER. Losses at the gene ends were 1 base for V and 2 bases for J; bases not matched to a gene: 4. The chain links TRBV4-3 to TRBJ2-5; 10 bases match TRBD2. This TCR came from a female donor in good health and CMV-seronegative. The sample consisted of PBMCs. CDR3 residues: CASSQGSGRLQETQYF. As DNA, the CDR3 is TGCGCCAGCAGCCAAGGTAGCGGGAGGCTACAAGAGACCCAGTACTTC.